Included here is one T cell receptor (beta chain) sequence, with context. Unmatched junction bases numbered 2, after V lost 0 bases and J lost 4 bases. Germline V gene lookup returns CDR1 SGHNT and CDR2 YYREEE (reference sequence). CDR3 length: 15 residues. These data are taken from a study of shared clonotypes between healthy human individuals. Here immunoSEQ multiplex PCR was the method, and the copy in TCRdb shows in-frame clones only, minus some. The table includes some 1,100,000 clones, 70% to 80% detected once. The receptor was derived from a man aged 18 to 29 in good health. Some clones in this sample may be carry-over from other donors' samples. V is TRBV5-4 and J is TRBJ1-3; TRBD1 matches at 9 bases. Sample: memory CD4+ T cells from PBMCs. Subset of the sample: CD45RA-negative fraction. The CDR3 sequence: CASSLGTGGGNTIYF. CDR3 coding DNA: TGTGCCAGCAGCTTGGGAACAGGGGGCGGAAACACCATATATTTT.